The 24 T cell receptor beta chains listed next were all sequenced from one sample in a study of T cells in Graves' hyperthyroidism and ophthalmopathy (dated 2019 in TCRdb). The library relied on multiplex PCR. The instrument given in TCRdb is Illumina HiSeq 2000. Amplification of TCR beta CDR3 regions was carried out from RNA transcripts. A first-round RT-PCR of the TCR CDR3 used the HTBI primer set with the Qiagen OneStep RT-PCR kit. TCRdb's own reprocessing of the public reads used fastp at Q25 and MiXCR and kept productive beta chains. Every entry covers one CDR3 protein and lists the most common genes and DNA from its rows. Present in this sample are some 600,000 distinct CDR3 sequences, 11% to 15% of which were seen just once. Roughly 6.2% of the sample is in the top ten clones. The sequencing input was blood. These receptors all stem from a woman in her thirties with Graves' hyperthyroidism that later progressed to Graves' ophthalmopathy.

This clonotype was detected many times. As DNA, the CDR3 is TGTGCCAGCAGTACCCCTTTTGAACTAGCGGGAGTATCGGGCTACAATGAGCAGTTCTTC. Protein product: CASSTPFELAGVSGYNEQFF. The chain couples TRBV28 to TRBJ2-1; the match to TRBD2 covers 11 bases. Germline-derived CDR1 and CDR2 are MDHEN and SYDVKM. The junction had 18 bases not matched to a gene; V was cut back by 5 bases and J by 3 bases. This CDR3 is 20 amino acids long.

This clonotype was seen more than once but under ten times. This chain connects TRBV30 to TRBJ2-1, with TRBD2 identical over 15 bases. The CDR3 consists of 18 residues. V shed 5 bases, J shed 3 bases, and the junction held 11 bases outside the gene matches. The germline gives CDR1 GTSNPN, CDR2 SVGIG (reference sequence). Here the CDR3 DNA reads TGTGCCTGGTCACCTCCCGGGACTAGCGGGAGGAGCTACAATGAGCAGTTCTTC. Its translation is CAWSPPGTSGRSYNEQFF.

This clonotype was seen at least ten times. The chain couples TRBV28 to TRBJ2-7; D is uncertain. Between the trimmed V and J ends, which lost 6 bases and 2 bases, there was a span of 5 bases. The CDR3 loop spans 11 amino acids. Germline V lookup: CDR1 MDHEN, CDR2 SYDVKM. CDR3 amino acids: CASSSPYEQYF. The CDR3 DNA sequence: TGTGCCAGCAGCTCTCCCTACGAGCAGTACTTC. Full variable domain (missing parts from reference TRBV28 and TRBJ2-7): DVKVTQSSRYLVKRTGEKVFLECVQDMDHENMFWYRQDPGLGLRLIYFSYDVKMKEKGDIPEGYSVSREKKERFSLILESASTNQTSMYLCASSSPYEQYFGPGTRLTVT.

This clonotype turned up a few times. This may stem from a read error, because a much larger clone lies one nucleotide away. The chain links TRBV7-2 to TRBJ2-3, with 7 bases lining up with TRBD2. V trimming: 0 bases; J trimming: 6 bases; junction bases outside the gene matches: 12. This CDR3 has 17 residues. The germline V gene encodes CDR1 SGHTA and CDR2 FQGNSA. CDR3 in DNA: TGTGCCAGCAGCTTAGCGGGGACTGGCGGGAGAGGCGATACGCAGTATTTT. This gives the protein CASSLAGTGGRGDTQYF.

This clonotype was picked up a small number of times. A much larger clone lies a single base off, so this may be a read error. This rearrangement joins TRBV28 to TRBJ2-3; D gene uncertain. The CDR3 consists of 17 residues. Trimming pared 3 bases from V and 8 bases from J, leaving 24 bases between. Germline V CDR1 and CDR2: MDHEN, SYDVKM. In DNA, the CDR3 is TGTGCCAGCAGTTTTTCCTTGACAAGACGGGCTGTAGGTACGCAGTATTTT. It yields the protein CASSFSLTRRAVGTQYF.

The V call is TRBV9, the J call TRBJ1-4; 7 nucleotides align to TRBD1. Per the germline V gene, CDR1 is SGDLS and CDR2 is YYNGEE. V shed 3 bases, J shed 5 bases, and the junction held 7 bases outside the gene matches. This CDR3 contains 15 residues. In nucleotides, the CDR3 is TGTGCCAGCAGCGAGCGGGACAGTGAGAATGAAAAACTGTTTTTT. This sequence encodes CASSERDSENEKLFF. The full variable domain, its missing parts supplied by reference TRBV9 and TRBJ1-4, is DSGVTQTPKHLITATGQRVTLRCSPRSGDLSVYWYQQSLDQGLQFLIQYYNGEERAKGNILERFSAQQFPDLHSELNLSSLELGDSALYFCASSERDSENEKLFFGSGTQLSVL.

This clonotype was detected ten times or more. The rearrangement uses TRBV5-4 and TRBJ1-1; TRBD1 matches 8 bases. The V gene end was trimmed by 4 bases and the J gene end by 0 bases; junction bases not matched to a gene: 5. CDR3 length: 15 residues. Germline values: CDR1 SGHNT, CDR2 YYREEE (reference sequence). CDR3 sequence reads: CASSIGTGVNTEAFF. The CDR3 nucleotides read TGTGCCAGCAGCATCGGGACAGGCGTGAACACTGAAGCTTTCTTT. Full variable domain (rest looked up from reference TRBV5-4 and TRBJ1-1): ETGVTQSPTHLIKTRGQQVTLRCSSQSGHNTVSWYQQALGQGPQFIFQYYREEENGRGNFPPRFSGLQFPNYSSELNVNALELDDSALYLCASSIGTGVNTEAFFGQGTRLTVV.

V usage is TRBV5-1 and J usage is TRBJ1-4; D is uncertain. Trimming stripped 0 bases from V and 8 bases from J, with 14 bases between. The CDR3 length is 15 residues. Germline CDR1 is SGHRS and CDR2 is YFSETQ. The CDR3 nucleotides read TGCGCCAGCAGCTTGGCCGGAAAGGGATTGGAAAAACTGTTTTTT. It encodes CASSLAGKGLEKLFF. Full variable domain (remainder filled in from reference TRBV5-1 and TRBJ1-4): KAGVTQTPRYLIKTRGQQVTLSCSPISGHRSVSWYQQTPGQGLQFLFEYFSETQRNKGNFPGRFSGRQFSNSRSEMNVSTLELGDSALYLCASSLAGKGLEKLFFGSGTQLSVL.

The sample holds many counts of this clonotype. The genes are TRBV9 and TRBJ1-2; D is unclear. This CDR3 is 13 amino acids long. Germline V gene sequence: CDR1 SGDLS, CDR2 YYNGEE. Trimming pared 3 bases from V and 3 bases from J, leaving 9 bases between. CDR3 sequence reads: CASSAQPDYGYTF. CDR3 DNA sequence: TGTGCCAGCAGCGCACAGCCAGACTATGGCTACACCTTC.

This clonotype was observed a handful of times. This rearrangement joins TRBV28 to TRBJ2-7, with D tentatively TRBD2 (5 bases). Germline-derived CDR1 and CDR2 are MDHEN and SYDVKM. Between the trimmed V and J ends, which lost 3 bases and 4 bases, there was a span of 10 bases. CDR3 length equals 13 residues. The chain's CDR3 is CASSLFRGYEQYF. The DNA for the CDR3 is TGTGCCAGCAGTTTGTTTCGGGGTTACGAGCAGTACTTC.

V usage is TRBV7-2 and J usage is TRBJ2-2; no reliable D call. With 7 bases removed from V and 1 base from J, the gap between germline ends came to 19 bases. The CDR3 is 17 residues long. In germline, CDR1 is SGHTA, CDR2 FQGNSA. In DNA, the CDR3 is TGTGCCAGCAATCTAGAACCAGCAGGATTGAACACCGGGGAGCTGTTTTTT. Amino acid sequence: CASNLEPAGLNTGELFF.

This clonotype was seen at least ten times. The CDR3 DNA follows: TGTGCCAGCAGCCCAAACCGTGAGGAGGTGCAGTTCTTC. It is translated as CASSPNREEVQFF. The V and J genes are TRBV7-2 and TRBJ2-1; maybe TRBD2 (5 bases). Germline V gives CDR1 SGHTA, CDR2 FQGNSA. The CDR3 extends over 13 amino acids. The V gene lost 5 bases and the J gene lost 12 bases, with 17 bases spanning the gap.

This clonotype appeared many times. The CDR3 spells CASSLEKYNEQFF. CDR3 nucleotide sequence: TGTGCCAGCAGCCTAGAAAAGTACAATGAGCAGTTCTTC. The chain is built from TRBV28 and TRBJ2-1; D not certain. Trimming removed 6 bases from V and 4 bases from J, with 10 bases in between. Germline CDR1 is MDHEN and CDR2 is SYDVKM. The CDR3 is 13 residues long. Together with reference TRBV28 and TRBJ2-1, the CDR3 gives the full variable domain: DVKVTQSSRYLVKRTGEKVFLECVQDMDHENMFWYRQDPGLGLRLIYFSYDVKMKEKGDIPEGYSVSREKKERFSLILESASTNQTSMYLCASSLEKYNEQFFGPGTRLTVL.

This clonotype was recorded many times. The chain carries TRBV7-2 and TRBJ2-1; 7 nucleotides agree with TRBD2. Germline V CDR1 and CDR2: SGHTA, FQGNSA. The CDR3 runs 15 residues. After removal of 5 bases from V and 6 bases from J, the junction contained 10 bases not matched to a gene. The CDR3 spells CASSLTRGEGNEQFF. CDR3 nucleotide sequence: TGTGCCAGCAGCCTTACCCGGGGGGAAGGCAATGAGCAGTTCTTC.

This clonotype has ten or more counts. The rearrangement joins TRBV6-1 to TRBJ1-5; 7 bases are shared with TRBD1. Per germline, CDR1 MNHNS and CDR2 SASEGT. V lost 4 bases and J lost 4; bases outside the gene matches: 16. The CDR3 has 18 residues. The chain's CDR3 is CASSVPYPGTVINQPQHF. CDR3 coding DNA: TGTGCCAGCAGTGTGCCCTACCCTGGGACAGTCATTAATCAGCCCCAGCATTTT.

There are many counts of this clonotype. The gene calls are TRBV30 and TRBJ2-1; TRBD1 might be the D (6 bases). V was pared by 5 bases and J by 8 bases, with 19 bases between. The CDR3 totals 14 residues. CDR1 is GTSNPN and CDR2 is SVGIG in the germline V gene (reference sequence). The CDR3 DNA reads TGTGCCTGGGAGGACAGCCCGATAGACGATGAGCAGTTCTTC. The encoded protein is CAWEDSPIDDEQFF.

This clonotype occurred many times. The chain links TRBV5-1 to TRBJ2-7, with a tentative D call TRBD1 (6 bases). CDR1 and CDR2 from the germline V gene are SGHRS and YFSETQ. V gave up 4 bases and J gave up 5 bases, with 19 bases separating them. This CDR3 contains 15 residues. DNA for the CDR3: TGCGCCAGCAGCGCCGAGGACAGATGGTTCGACGAGCAGTACTTC. It yields the protein CASSAEDRWFDEQYF. Combining the CDR3 with reference TRBV5-1 and TRBJ2-7 gives the whole variable domain KAGVTQTPRYLIKTRGQQVTLSCSPISGHRSVSWYQQTPGQGLQFLFEYFSETQRNKGNFPGRFSGRQFSNSRSEMNVSTLELGDSALYLCASSAEDRWFDEQYFGPGTRLTVT.

In its sample, this clonotype was seen a few times. This rearrangement joins TRBV20-1 to TRBJ1-5, with D possibly TRBD1 on 6 matching bases. Trimming cost V 5 bases and J 11 bases, with 16 bases left between them. Germline assignment: CDR1 DFQATT and CDR2 SNEGSKA (reference sequence). The CDR3 runs 12 residues. The CDR3 region is CSAARQDGAQHF. CDR3 bases: TGCAGTGCTGCAAGACAGGACGGAGCCCAGCATTTT.

The chain is built from TRBV18 and TRBJ1-1; TRBD1 agrees at 8 bases. Germline V gene lookup returns CDR1 KGHSH and CDR2 LQKENI. This CDR3 is built from 15 residues. V shed 4 bases and J 9 bases; nucleotides not matched to a gene: 13. CDR3 loop: CASSLNGQGSEQAFF. CDR3 nucleotide sequence: TGTGCCAGCTCACTAAACGGACAGGGAAGTGAACAAGCTTTCTTT.

This clonotype has a count of ten or more. This chain links TRBV27 with TRBJ1-1; D unclear. With 1 base removed from V and 0 bases from J, the gap between germline ends came to 9 bases. This CDR3 contains 15 residues. Germline values: CDR1 MNHEY, CDR2 SMNVEV (reference sequence). The CDR3 is CASSLFGGMNTEAFF. As DNA, the CDR3 is TGTGCCAGCAGTTTATTCGGCGGCATGAACACTGAAGCTTTCTTT.

Ten or more counts support this clonotype. The CDR3 nucleotides are TGTGCCAGCAGTTCACAACTAGCGGGACTTAGAAATGAGCAGTTCTTC. Its protein product is CASSSQLAGLRNEQFF. This sequence joins TRBV12-3 or TRBV12-4 and TRBJ2-1; 10 nucleotides agree with TRBD2. This CDR3 spans 16 amino acids. Unmatched junction bases numbered 10, after V lost 4 bases and J lost 7 bases.

At least ten counts were recorded for this clonotype. This chain connects TRBV19 to TRBJ1-2, with TRBD1 matching 8 bases. The V segment lost 5 bases and the J segment 7 bases; nucleotides outside the gene matches: 6. The CDR3 runs 13 residues. Germline V gene lookup returns CDR1 LNHDA and CDR2 SQIVND (reference sequence). CDR3 loop: CASSVGTGGGYTF. The CDR3 DNA reads TGTGCCAGTAGTGTCGGGACAGGTGGTGGCTACACCTTC.

A few counts support this clonotype. V and J are TRBV20-1 and TRBJ2-4; TRBD1 might be the D (6 bases). The CDR3 loop spans 13 amino acids. Trimming removed 7 bases at V and 3 bases at J, with 13 bases between. Germline V gives CDR1 DFQATT, CDR2 SNEGSKA (reference sequence). The CDR3 DNA follows: TGCAGTGTCAGGGGAAGAGGCAAAAACATTCAGTACTTC. Translated: CSVRGRGKNIQYF.

This clonotype has ten or more counts. J is TRBJ1-1 and V is TRBV2; D not resolved. The germline V gene encodes CDR1 SNHLY and CDR2 FYNNEI. V lost 6 bases and J lost 10, with 12 bases in between. The CDR3 has 11 amino acids. The CDR3 DNA follows: TGTGCCAGCAGGGACCCTGTTGGAGCTTTCTTT. Residues: CASRDPVGAFF.